This T cell receptor beta chain originates from a study of long-term antiretroviral therapy in people with HIV. Germline V gives CDR1 SGHTS, CDR2 YDEGEE. CDR3 size: 14 residues. Trimming left V 4 bases short and J 2 bases short, with 12 bases between. immunoSEQ v3.0 was run at survey level. The data were produced by immunoSEQ multiplex PCR, yet TCRdb's version contains in-frame clones alone and is incomplete. Of over 20,000 clones listed, around 83% are singletons. At least two post-ART and at least one pre-ART PBMC sample were available for each donor. The chain has TRBV5-8 and TRBJ1-1; no reliable D call. The sequence was collected from a woman in her twenties or thirties with HIV. This specimen was unsorted PBMCs, taken 1.9 years after starting antiretroviral therapy. The CDR3 coding sequence is TGTGCCAGCAGCGACACTAGGAAAAACACTGAAGCTTTCTTT. Residues: CASSDTRKNTEAFF.